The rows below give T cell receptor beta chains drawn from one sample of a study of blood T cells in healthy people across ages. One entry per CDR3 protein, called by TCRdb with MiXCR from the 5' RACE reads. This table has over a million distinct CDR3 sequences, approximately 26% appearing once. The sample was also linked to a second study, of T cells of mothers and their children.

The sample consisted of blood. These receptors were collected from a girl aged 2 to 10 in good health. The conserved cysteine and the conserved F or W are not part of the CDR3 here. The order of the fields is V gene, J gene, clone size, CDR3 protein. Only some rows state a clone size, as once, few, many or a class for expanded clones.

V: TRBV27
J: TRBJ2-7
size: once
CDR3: ASTVAGGFEQY

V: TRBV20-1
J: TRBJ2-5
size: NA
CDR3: SARDRKGRGETQY

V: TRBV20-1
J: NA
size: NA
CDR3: SARAPGLGRQTQY

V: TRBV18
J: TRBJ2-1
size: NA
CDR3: ASSPYRASYNEQF

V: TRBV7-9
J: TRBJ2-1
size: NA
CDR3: ASSLEAGGTNEQF

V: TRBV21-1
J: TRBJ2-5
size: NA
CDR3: ASRNQQAQY

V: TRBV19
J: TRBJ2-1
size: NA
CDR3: ASRGFGEQF

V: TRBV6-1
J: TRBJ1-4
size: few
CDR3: ASSTPGTVDEKLF

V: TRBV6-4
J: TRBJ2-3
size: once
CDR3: ASSVGQGNTDTQY

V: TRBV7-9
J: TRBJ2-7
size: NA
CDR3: ASSSGLLGYEQY

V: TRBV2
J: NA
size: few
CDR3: ASIGTIIHEQY

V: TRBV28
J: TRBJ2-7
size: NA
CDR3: ASSYFTKAGGRYEQY

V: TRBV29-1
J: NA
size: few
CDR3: SVAWVDNEQF

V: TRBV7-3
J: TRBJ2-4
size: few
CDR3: ASSFPEPGLVFNIQY

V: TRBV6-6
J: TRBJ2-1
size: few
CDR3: ASSPQGLGNEQF

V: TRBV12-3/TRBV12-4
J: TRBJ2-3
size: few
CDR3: ASSSPGGDTQY

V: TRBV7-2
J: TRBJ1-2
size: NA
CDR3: ASSLLRGEGYT

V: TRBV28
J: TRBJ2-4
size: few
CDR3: ASSLIFNSIQY

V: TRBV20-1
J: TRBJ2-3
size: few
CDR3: SATAGGLADAQY

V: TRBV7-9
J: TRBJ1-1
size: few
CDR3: ASSLGPIGPNTEAF

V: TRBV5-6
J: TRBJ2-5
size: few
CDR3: ASSLGWAAETQY

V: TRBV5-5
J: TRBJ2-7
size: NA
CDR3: ASSSSRDRNSYEQY